This TCR beta chain stems from a study of cytomegalovirus exposure and HLA in healthy donors. As concerns this clone: Its specificity is unknown.

The ends lost 5 bases at V and 5 bases at J; junction bases unmatched: 6. This CDR3 contains 14 residues. Germline CDR1 reads SNHLY; CDR2 reads FYNNEI. Study-wide points: In an earlier analysis, most TCR beta V segments were productive about 87% or about 30% of the time.

Both 60 Vbeta primers and 13 Jbeta primers went into the PCR. Profiling relied on immunoSEQ multiplex PCR, and the TCRdb table lists in-frame clones only, not all of them. Altogether approximately 170,000 clones are present, 80% to 90% being singletons, with the ten largest covering approximately 2.4%. The V call is TRBV2, the J call TRBJ2-7, with 10 bases lining up with TRBD2. The TCR was taken from a male donor in good health and CMV-seronegative. Sequencing used PBMCs. The CDR3 sequence is CASSISGRVNEQYF. As DNA, the CDR3 is TGTGCCAGCAGTATCAGCGGGAGGGTCAACGAGCAGTACTTC.